This T cell receptor beta chain was identified in a study of blood T cell repertoires in COVID-19 (TCRdb year 2020). For the study in its entirety: Samples from collaborators originated in the United States, Italy and Spain and spanned both the acute and convalescent phases of COVID-19. The material from the prospective study consisted of cDNA or gDNA derived from T cells, B-cell-depleted T cells, or PBMCs. The repertoires were made available in a free public database intended to serve as a resource for research on the immune response to SARS-CoV-2. The samples were drawn from two sources: the first 160 participants of the ongoing ImmuneRACE study, and 1,000 to 1,500 subjects contributed by 6 global collaborators. Where HLA class I and class II types were available, the types were taken from metadata supplied by the sample provider, not from assay-based typing. Nearly every sample came with metadata listing a de-identified subject ID, COVID-19 status, age in years and sex. The dataset comprised deeply sampled blood TCRbeta repertoires from subjects exposed to, actively infected with, or recovered from COVID-19. The paper's findings and limits, for the study overall: Clinical and demographic metadata were provided uncurated, with the amount varying by source and participant.

TCRbeta CDR3 regions were amplified from genomic DNA by means of the immunoSEQ Assay, a bias-controlled multiplex PCR. Per the original workflow: The number of nucleated cells in each sample was estimated by amplification of reference gene primers within the assay. Sequence reads were collapsed and filtered to measure the absolute abundance of every unique TCRbeta CDR3 rearrangement. For each sample, productive Simpson clonality was calculated by taking the square root of Simpson's diversity index across productive rearrangements. Held by TCRdb, this immuneACCESS table contains in-frame sequences only and omits some clones. Under half of the omission traces to an unresolved V gene where checked; the cause of the rest is unknown. V, J and clone size were drawn from that table, and D and trimming were deduced from the DNA. The sample yields tens of thousands of clones; roughly 90% were counted once. The top ten clones comprise 14% of the sample.

CDR1 and CDR2 were assigned from the germline V gene as SGHVS and FQNEAQ. Trimming removed 0 bases from V and 6 bases from J; the gene matches leave 6 bases unexplained. The cysteine opens and the phenylalanine closes a CDR3 of 16 amino acids. This entry keeps only the CDR3 DNA: 48 bases, framed from base 1. Collaborating institutions collected whole blood in K2EDTA tubes following their own protocols. For TCRbeta analysis, collaborators shipped samples in one of three forms: frozen whole blood, isolated PBMCs, or DNA extracted from either of those sample types. As regards this clone: Its antigen is currently not known. Base qualities are missing; no much larger clone stands one base away.

The specimen sequenced was peripheral blood. The chain was built from TRBV7-8 and TRBJ2-1; 9 central nucleotides agree with TRBD2. The origin of this receptor is a man between 70 and 80 years old with active or convalescent COVID-19. In nucleotides, the sequence is TGTGCCAGCAGCTTAGCAGCGACTAGCGGCTCCAATGAGCAGTTCTTC. It codes for CASSLAATSGSNEQFF. Extended through the reference TRBV7-8 and TRBJ2-1 proteins, this CDR3 yields the full variable domain: GAGVSQSPRYKVAKRGQDVALRCDPISGHVSLFWYQQALGQGPEFLTYFQNEAQLDKSGLPSDRFFAERPEGSVSTLKIQRTQQEDSAVYLCASSLAATSGSNEQFFGPGTRLTVL.